This TCR beta chain was identified during a study of cytomegalovirus exposure and HLA in healthy donors (dated by TCRdb to 2016 to 2017). Describing the broader study: In an earlier analysis of under 750 of the donors, about 270 Gb of sequence data and 90 million to 130 million unique TCR beta sequences from 150 million to 200 million T cells were reported. Every repertoire in the discovery cohort had been generated on one and the same sequencing platform. A later analysis re-analyzed previously published TCR beta repertoires from 600 to 850 donors and added high-resolution HLA genotyping to study TCR occurrence patterns. The study aimed to test whether signatures of past pathogen exposure could be identified by cataloging public T cell receptors. Typing coverage varied by locus: roughly 629-630 donors for A, B, C, DRB1 and DQB1; roughly 510 for DQA1; 606 for DPA1; roughly 450 for DPB1. The study combined high-throughput TCR immunosequencing, statistical association of individual TCRs with disease status, and machine learning to predict cytomegalovirus infection status. Because of strong linkage in the cohort, roughly five DR-DQ haplotypes were treated as single units for association and clustering. An earlier analysis of about 600 of the donors used high-throughput TCR beta sequencing to judge whether each TCR beta V gene segment behaved as functional or pseudogenic. Among the roughly 410 genotyped donors, approximately 77% belonged to the genetic ancestry cluster associated with self-reported Caucasian donors. In a later genetic analysis, genome-wide SNP genotypes for about 60% of the 666 donors were used, and that subset was treated as a discovery cohort. An early release covering just under 650 HLA-typed donors comprised around 300 gigabases of sequencing data and around 80 million unique TCR sequences. Among 300 to 450 genotyped donors of the cohort, an average of around 240,000 unique TCR beta nucleotide sequences were sequenced per donor, roughly a sixth of them non-productive. In addition to the first cohort of several hundred subjects, a separate validation cohort of 120 different subjects was used. HLA typing included class I and class II loci at four-digit resolution. Donor age, sex, ethnicity and CMV serostatus were compiled together with the repertoire data. The T cell repertoires of several hundred subjects were profiled by immunosequencing and related to cytomegalovirus serostatus. Rather than using new phenotypic data, the later analysis identified candidate immune exposures from TCR beta sequences and from how often those sequences occurred across donors.

Results and caveats for the whole study, not just this receptor: According to a later analysis, TCR association rates differed among HLA loci, with DRB1 alleles showing the most associated TCRs and HLA-C alleles showing the fewest. An association between a missense DCLRE1C variant and V-gene and J-gene trimming of TCR beta chains was found in a later genetic analysis and replicated in an independent cohort. Some IMGT-functional V segments, including TRBV6-2 and TRBV6-3, could not be distinguished by the 87-base-pair reads and were therefore excluded. In a later analysis, most CMV-associated TCR beta chains were found to appear HLA-restricted, with HLA associations seemingly driven largely by CMV exposure. CMV serostatus was the only immune exposure information available for the cohort. Assigning TCR associations to individual alleles was difficult when HLA alleles, especially DR and DQ, strongly co-occurred. Only TCR beta chains were sequenced in this cohort, and the absence of alpha or paired-chain data limited detectable features. Presence/absence analyses assumed roughly uniform sequencing depth across donors, an assumption that may not hold. Compared with the approximately 670-donor mean, donors in an Asian-associated ancestry cluster had fewer N-insertions in productive TCRs, according to a later genetic analysis. Most TCR sequences were observed very rarely across donors, whereas some public TCRs were present in many individuals. A group of highly shared sequence variants was considered likely to be a technical artifact of the sequencing pipeline. A further reported finding was that TCR beta sequences accurately predicted the HLA-A and HLA-B alleles for most subjects in the first cohort. Correlated functional status among segregating V segments might be attributable to linkage disequilibrium, but an unknown experimental factor could not be ruled out. At a false discovery rate of 0.05, a later analysis linked 16,951 TCR beta sequences to specific HLA alleles. Several of the top co-occurrence clusters appeared to be linked to parvovirus B19, influenza, CMV and Epstein-Barr virus, according to a later analysis. Because counts were too low, roughly 16 rarely observed V segments, including chromosome 9 orphons, were left out of the earlier analysis of about 620 of the donors. The authors suggested that the approach could potentially be extended to other disease states and immunological phenotypes. A few of the identified cytomegalovirus-associated TCR beta chains were confirmed in vitro to be specific for cytomegalovirus antigens. In an earlier analysis of fewer than 700 of the donors, most TCR beta V segments appeared in productive rearrangements about 87% or about 30% of the time, broadly matching IMGT annotations. In a later analysis, HLA-associated TCR beta chains showed more clonal expansion and lower generation probabilities than non-associated chains that were equally common. In both the original and validation cohorts, the classifier was reported to diagnose cytomegalovirus status with high specificity and sensitivity. In the study, about 150 TCR beta chains were listed as associated with cytomegalovirus. HLA typing was unavailable for some donors at each locus, so association tests used only the typed subset.

V and J lose 3 bases and 0 bases, and a span of 10 bases separates them. Based on the germline V gene, the CDR1 and CDR2 sequences are SGHRS and YFSETQ. From the cysteine up to the phenylalanine, the CDR3 has a length of 15 residues. Solely the CDR3 DNA is kept, with 45 bases framed from the first base. As to this clone: Its antigen is not yet known. Base qualities are not at hand, and no much larger clone is one base apart.

Library prep was done by the immunoSEQ multiplex PCR assay. For the multiplex PCR, a mixture combining 60 forward primers for TCR Vbeta segments and 13 reverse primers for TCR Jbeta segments was used. Amplification of the CDR3 region of rearranged TCR beta genes was performed with a multiplex PCR assay on genomic DNA. The Illumina HiSeq System was used to sequence the amplified TCR beta libraries as 87-base-pair reads. As for how the authors treated the data: Across the roughly 640 repertoires, a later analysis counted 60 million to 90 million unique TCR beta chains, some 11 million of which were shared by at least two donors. Raw reads were error-corrected and collapsed into unique sequences with a nearest-neighbor algorithm that merged closely related sequences to remove PCR and sequencing errors. CDR3 sequences were aligned to IMGT reference sequences to assign V, D and J gene segments. For a sequence to be retained, a match of at least six nucleotides was required to both a V gene segment and a J gene segment. A rearrangement counted as productive if the CDR3 had no stop codons and remained in frame with V and J, and every other rearrangement counted as non-productive. CDR3 was defined by IMGT convention, running from the second conserved V-encoded cysteine to the conserved J-encoded phenylalanine. Sequences without an unambiguous match to a single V gene segment were excluded from the earlier analysis of almost 600 of the donors. In an earlier analysis of 450 to 700 of the donors, V segments were called functional above 56.7% productive rearrangements and were called segregating when the between-donor standard deviation exceeded 5%. A statistical classification framework was built to diagnose cytomegalovirus status from the catalog of TCR beta chain sequences. In a later analysis, TCR nucleotide sequences were compared against IMGT/GENE-DB human TR gene sequences so that V and J genes could be assigned. The TCRdist pipeline was used in a later analysis to assign CDR3 sequences and most-parsimonious VDJ recombination scenarios. In a later analysis, each TCR beta chain was defined by its CDR3 amino acid sequence together with its V-gene family, and reads without a unique V-gene family were excluded. To address suspected cross-contamination and a sequencing artifact, a later analysis removed a few hundred highly shared, low-generation-probability nucleotide sequences. A later analysis calculated a clonal expansion index for each public chain from normalized within-repertoire ranks of inferred template counts. In a later analysis, generation probabilities were computed using a VDJ recombination model fitted to out-of-frame rearrangements, and the results were checked against IGoR. In a later analysis, hypergeometric tests were used to score TCR-TCR, TCR-HLA and TCR-CMV co-occurrence, with a repertoire-size bias correction applied to TCR pairs. False discovery rates were estimated in a later analysis by permuting HLA or CMV assignments 20 times. In a later analysis, co-occurring TCRs were grouped using DBSCAN, and TCRdist sequence similarity was added for clustering within HLA-allele-positive subsets. Co-occurrence clustering excluded repertoires with fewer than 30,000 or more than 120,000 public chains, plus five with anomalous nucleotide sharing. As stored in TCRdb, this immuneACCESS dataset retains in-frame rearrangements with V and J assigned. A fraction of the clones does not appear; measured against another copy, unresolved V genes explain less than half of the discrepancy, and the remainder lacks a known reason. That table gives V, J and clone size, and the DNA gave D and trimming. Recorded for this sample are 65,000 to 100,000 clones; around 80% of them occurred a single time. The ten largest clones take up about 2.2% of the sample.

The cohort was made up of 666 healthy bone marrow donors. At the time of sampling, every cohort member was nominally healthy, though immune exposures that went unrecorded were likely present. The donor tested CMV seronegative, placing the donor among the 350 to 400 seronegative members of the cohort. A peripheral blood sample was collected from each donor, and TCR beta sequencing was performed on peripheral blood mononuclear cells. Genomic DNA extraction from the blood cell samples was performed with the Qiagen DNeasy Blood Extraction Kit. This clonotype originated in a middle-aged man in good health and CMV-seronegative. The chain joins TRBV5-1 to TRBJ1-3; tentative D gene TRBD1, with 6 bases matching. Sequencing input: PBMCs. The DNA sequence is given as TGCGCCAGCAGCTATGACAGGAGCTCTGGAAACACCATATATTTT. Its protein reads: CASSYDRSSGNTIYF.